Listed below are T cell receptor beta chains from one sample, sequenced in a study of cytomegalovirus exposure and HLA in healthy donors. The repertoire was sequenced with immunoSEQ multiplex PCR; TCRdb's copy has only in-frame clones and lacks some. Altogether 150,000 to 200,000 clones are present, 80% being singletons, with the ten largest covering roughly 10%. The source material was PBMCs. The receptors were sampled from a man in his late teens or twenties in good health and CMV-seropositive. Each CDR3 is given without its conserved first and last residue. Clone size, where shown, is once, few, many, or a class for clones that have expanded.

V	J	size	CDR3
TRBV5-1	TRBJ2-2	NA	ASSFGGAYTGELF
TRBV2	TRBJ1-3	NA	ASSRTGSNISGNTIY
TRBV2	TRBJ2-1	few	ASSVTSGGYNEQF
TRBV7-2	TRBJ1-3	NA	ASSRDGGSGNTIY
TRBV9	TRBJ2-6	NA	ASSVSSGANVLT
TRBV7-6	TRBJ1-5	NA	ASSPGTGQDNQPQH
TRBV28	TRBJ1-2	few	ASSSQGAGNYGYT
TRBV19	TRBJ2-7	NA	ASSIGGIPYEQY
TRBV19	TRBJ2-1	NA	ASSGTSGGGYNEQF
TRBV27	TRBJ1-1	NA	ASSLSQQGAYSTEAF